The rows below give T cell receptor beta chains drawn from one sample of a study of immune cell composition in non-small cell lung cancer. Clones were sequenced by immunoSEQ multiplex PCR, and TCRdb holds only the in-frame ones, with some missing. The table lists more than 3,500 clones, more than 70% of them singletons. The sequenced sample was non-adjacent lung tissue. The receptors shown here come from a human donor with non-small cell lung cancer. CDR3s include the opening cysteine and the closing phenylalanine or tryptophan. The D gene is left open where the match is weak. Part of the rows lack a size; the others show once, few, many or a class for expanded clones.

V gene	D gene	CDR3 length	clone size	J gene	CDR3 protein	CDR3 DNA
TRBV7-2	NA	14	NA	TRBJ2-5	CASSLGGSKVSQYF	TGTGCCAGCAGCTTAGGGGGGTCAAAGGTGTCCCAGTACTTC
TRBV5-6	NA	15	few	TRBJ1-2	CASAPVGVGNYGYTF	TGTGCCAGCGCCCCCGTAGGAGTGGGTAACTATGGCTACACCTTC
TRBV30	NA	13	few	TRBJ1-2	CAWSVSDTSGYTF	TGTGCCTGGAGTGTCTCTGACACGTCGGGCTACACCTTC
TRBV19	NA	15	NA	TRBJ2-6	CASSITGTGANVLTF	TGTGCCAGTAGTATAACAGGAACTGGGGCCAACGTCCTGACTTTC
TRBV11-2	NA	12	NA	TRBJ1-2	CASSSTGFGYTF	TGTGCCAGCAGCTCGACAGGTTTTGGCTACACCTTC
TRBV6-4	TRBD1	17	NA	TRBJ1-5	CASSDLGETGGCQPQHF	TGTGCCAGCAGTGACTTAGGAGAGACAGGGGGCTGTCAGCCCCAGCATTTT
TRBV5-1	NA	14	NA	TRBJ2-5	CASSLAKGSETQYF	TGCGCCAGCAGCTTGGCCAAGGGGAGCGAGACCCAGTACTTC
TRBV5-4	TRBD2	13	NA	TRBJ2-1	CASSLGLAQEQFF	TGTGCCAGCAGCTTGGGACTAGCACAAGAGCAGTTCTTC
TRBV9	NA	16	NA	TRBJ1-3	CASSVVSGSTGNTIYF	TGTGCCAGCAGCGTAGTATCAGGTTCGACGGGAAACACCATATATTTT
TRBV5-8	TRBD2	14	once	TRBJ2-1	CASSFGVAGNEQFF	TGTGCCAGCAGCTTTGGGGTAGCGGGGAATGAGCAGTTCTTC
TRBV6-6	TRBD1	13	NA	TRBJ1-1	CASSRDRDTEAFF	TGTGCCAGCAGCCGTGACAGGGACACTGAAGCTTTCTTT
TRBV28	TRBD1	14	NA	TRBJ1-2	CASSFRDRNYGYTF	TGTGCCAGCAGTTTCCGGGACAGGAACTATGGCTACACCTTC
TRBV11-3	NA	14	once	TRBJ2-3	CASSLQGPTDTQYF	TGTGCCAGCAGCTTACAGGGGCCCACAGATACGCAGTATTTT
TRBV7-2	NA	14	NA	TRBJ1-5	CASSLWISNQPQHF	TGTGCCAGCAGCTTATGGATTAGCAATCAGCCCCAGCATTTT
TRBV6-5	NA	13	NA	TRBJ1-2	CASKGDGSYGYTF	TGTGCCAGCAAAGGGGATGGGAGCTATGGCTACACCTTC
TRBV18	NA	15	NA	TRBJ2-1	CASSPSAARIHEQFF	TGTGCCAGCTCACCATCAGCGGCGCGCATCCATGAGCAGTTCTTC
TRBV7-2	NA	15	NA	TRBJ2-1	CASSPSRGTANEQFF	TGTGCCAGCAGCCCAAGCCGGGGGACAGCCAATGAGCAGTTCTTC
TRBV7-9	TRBD1	14	few	TRBJ1-1	CASRYPGGSTEAFF	TGTGCCAGCAGGTACCCAGGGGGTTCCACTGAAGCTTTCTTT
TRBV4-2	TRBD2	15	NA	TRBJ2-5	CASSRTSGGQETQYF	TGTGCCAGCAGCCGGACTAGCGGGGGGCAAGAGACCCAGTACTTC
TRBV5-5	TRBD1	15	NA	TRBJ1-4	CASSLPQGKDEKLFF	TGTGCCAGCAGCCTCCCACAGGGGAAAGATGAAAAACTGTTTTTT
TRBV6-5	TRBD1	14	once	TRBJ2-6	CASRTGVGANVLTF	TGTGCCAGCAGAACAGGGGTAGGGGCCAACGTCCTGACTTTC
TRBV7-9	NA	14	NA	TRBJ2-7	CASSLTRDTYEQYF	TGTGCCAGCAGCTTAACCCGGGACACTTACGAGCAGTACTTC
TRBV4-1	NA	15	NA	TRBJ1-1	CASSQGAGMNTEAFF	TGCGCCAGCAGCCAAGGCGCAGGGATGAACACTGAAGCTTTCTTT
TRBV10-3	NA	14	NA	TRBJ1-6	CATLQSSYNSPLHF	TGTGCCACCTTACAGAGCTCCTATAATTCACCCCTCCACTTT
TRBV27	NA	13	NA	TRBJ2-5	CASRREAALTQYF	TGTGCCAGCAGGCGAGAGGCCGCTCTAACCCAGTACTTC
TRBV5-4	NA	14	NA	TRBJ1-1	CASSPKDRLTEAFF	TGTGCCAGCAGCCCCAAAGACAGGTTGACTGAAGCTTTCTTT
TRBV5-4	NA	13	NA	TRBJ2-7	CASSLSGSDEQYF	TGTGCCAGCAGCTTGTCCGGCAGCGACGAGCAGTACTTC
TRBV4-3	TRBD1	15	few	TRBJ1-5	CASSQDLGGHQPQHF	TGCGCCAGCAGCCAAGATCTAGGGGGCCATCAGCCCCAGCATTTT
TRBV5-1	NA	15	NA	TRBJ1-2	CASSLGSATNYGYTF	TGCGCCAGCAGCTTGGGGTCAGCGACTAACTATGGCTACACCTTC
TRBV5-4	NA	13	NA	TRBJ1-2	CASSASGSYGYTF	TGTGCCAGCAGTGCCTCGGGAAGCTATGGCTACACCTTC
TRBV29-1	TRBD1	12	NA	TRBJ1-1	CSVERQGAIAFF	TGCAGCGTTGAGAGACAGGGGGCGATAGCTTTCTTT
TRBV28	NA	17	NA	TRBJ1-2	CASSLYRTHSGNYGYTF	TGTGCCAGCAGTTTATACCGCACTCACAGCGGGAACTATGGCTACACCTTC
TRBV7-2	NA	15	NA	TRBJ2-5	CASSGGSGSEETQYF	TGTGCCAGCAGCGGGGGTTCGGGTTCCGAAGAGACCCAGTACTTC
TRBV9	NA	17	few	TRBJ2-5	CASSVSGGAPQGETQYF	TGTGCCAGCAGCGTATCAGGCGGGGCGCCGCAGGGAGAGACCCAGTACTTC
TRBV11-2	TRBD2	16	few	TRBJ2-1	CASNRLAGDHYNEQFF	TGTGCCAGCAACCGACTAGCGGGGGACCACTACAATGAGCAGTTCTTC
TRBV7-2	TRBD2	15	NA	TRBJ2-1	CASSLGNSGGNEQFF	TGTGCCAGCAGCTTAGGTAATAGCGGGGGCAATGAGCAGTTCTTC
TRBV28	NA	14	NA	TRBJ1-6	CASSLRDWYSPLHF	TGTGCCAGCAGCCTCAGGGATTGGTATTCACCCCTCCACTTT
TRBV7-8	NA	15	NA	TRBJ1-4	CASSSRGDTNEKLFF	TGTGCCAGCAGCTCACGCGGGGACACTAATGAAAAACTGTTTTTT
TRBV6-6	NA	16	NA	TRBJ1-5	CASSTPGLGSDQPQHF	TGTGCCAGCAGTACACCCGGGCTGGGTAGTGATCAGCCCCAGCATTTT
TRBV27	NA	14	NA	TRBJ1-1	CASSFFGANTEAFF	TGTGCCAGCAGTTTTTTCGGGGCGAACACTGAAGCTTTCTTT
TRBV18	NA	13	NA	TRBJ1-1	CASSPQANTEAFF	TGTGCCAGCTCACCACAGGCGAACACTGAAGCTTTCTTT
TRBV14	NA	12	NA	TRBJ1-2	CASSQGLYGYTF	TGTGCCAGCAGCCAAGGTCTCTATGGCTACACCTTC
TRBV19	NA	15	NA	TRBJ1-1	CASSRDGSMNTEAFF	TGTGCCAGTAGTAGGGACGGAAGCATGAACACTGAAGCTTTCTTT
TRBV5-1	TRBD1	17	NA	TRBJ1-3	CASSLGGNRGSGNTIYF	TGCGCCAGCAGCCTAGGAGGAAACAGGGGTTCTGGAAACACCATATATTTT